These 2 T cell receptor beta chains originate from one sample sequenced in a study of blood T cell repertoires in COVID-19. Libraries were prepared by immunoSEQ multiplex PCR; TCRdb keeps only in-frame clonotypes and omits some of them. The sample lists about 25,000 clones, roughly 80% occurring once. The sample comprised peripheral blood. Source of these receptors: a man aged 50 to 60 with active or convalescent COVID-19.

The V gene is TRBV2, the J gene TRBJ1-5; D possibly corresponds to TRBD1 (5 bases). The V gene's germline CDR1 is SNHLY and CDR2 FYNNEI. The CDR3 runs 15 residues. Trimming took 4 bases from V and 0 from J, leaving 10 bases between them. As DNA, the CDR3 is TGTGCCAGCAGTGTTTGGGGGGATAGCAATCAGCCCCAGCATTTT. Protein product: CASSVWGDSNQPQHF.

The V gene is TRBV5-1, the J gene TRBJ1-1; possibly TRBD1 for D (5 bases). The CDR3 has 13 residues. The V and J ends lost 0 bases and 8 bases respectively, with 11 bases between them. Germline CDR1 and CDR2: SGHRS and YFSETQ. The DNA of the CDR3 is TGCGCCAGCAGCTTGGTTGGCGGACAAGAAGCTTTCTTT. Translation gives CASSLVGGQEAFF. The variable domain in full, completed from reference TRBV5-1 and TRBJ1-1, reads KAGVTQTPRYLIKTRGQQVTLSCSPISGHRSVSWYQQTPGQGLQFLFEYFSETQRNKGNFPGRFSGRQFSNSRSEMNVSTLELGDSALYLCASSLVGGQEAFFGQGTRLTVV.